This TCR beta chain was obtained from a study of CD8 T cells in Susac syndrome. It was negative isolation that provided the CD8+ and CD4+ T cells, whereas TEMRA cells were enriched by FACS. This CDR3 spans 13 amino acids. Germline V CDR1 and CDR2: SQVTM, ANQGSEA. Deletions cut 4 bases from V and 0 bases from J, with 10 bases between. Random hexamers were used to reverse transcribe about 0.5 to 1 ug of RNA. Using its own MiXCR run on the immunoSEQ multiplex PCR reads, TCRdb lists one record per CDR3 protein. The sample has about 300,000 distinct CDR3 sequences; about 92% are singletons. This chain uses TRBV29-1 with TRBJ2-7; weak D call: TRBD1 (6 bases). What was sequenced was CD4+ T cells from PBMCs. The sequence derives from a human donor with multiple sclerosis. CDR3 nucleotide sequence: TGCAGCGTTGCCGACAGGAGCTCCTACGAGCAGTACTTC. Protein product: CSVADRSSYEQYF.